Below, 24 T cell receptor beta chains from the same sample are listed, as sequenced in a study of T cell responses to AZD1222 COVID-19 vaccine. The protocol was immunoSEQ multiplex PCR, while the TCRdb copy is restricted to in-frame clones and leaves out a portion. This table has roughly 120,000 clones, approximately 85% appearing once. The specimen was peripheral blood, collected 28 days after the second AZD1222 dose. The receptors shown here come from an adult who received the AZD1222 COVID-19 vaccine.

The chain uses TRBV4-1 and TRBJ1-4; possible D gene TRBD1, 6 bases. Germline V lookup: CDR1 MGHRA, CDR2 YSYEKL. V lost 0 bases to trimming and J lost 1 base, with 18 bases between them. This CDR3 comprises 19 residues. The CDR3 region has the DNA TGCGCCAGCAGCCAAGACGGGACACTGAGGTGGGGAACTAATGAAAAACTGTTTTTT. It is translated as CASSQDGTLRWGTNEKLFF.

CDR3 DNA: TGTGCCAGCAGCTTGACAGGCGGGAACACTGAAGCTTTCTTT. This gives the protein CASSLTGGNTEAFF. J is TRBJ1-1 and V is TRBV6-5, with D possibly matching TRBD1 (6 bases). The CDR3 totals 14 residues. The germline V and J ends were trimmed by 6 bases and 1 base, with 12 bases remaining between them. CDR1 is MNHEY and CDR2 is SVGAGI in the germline V gene.

The V call is TRBV5-1, the J call TRBJ1-5; weak D call: TRBD1 (6 bases). This CDR3 contains 15 residues. The ends were cut back, 0 bases at V and 1 base at J, with 8 bases in the middle. CDR1 is SGHRS, CDR2 YFSETQ, per germline. The CDR3 coding sequence is TGCGCCAGCAGCTTGGGGGGGCTGAGCAATCAGCCCCAGCATTTT. It encodes CASSLGGLSNQPQHF.

The gene calls are TRBV6-5 and TRBJ1-2; no firm D call. CDR3 length equals 12 residues. CDR1 is MNHEY, CDR2 SVGAGI, per germline. V was cut by 4 bases and J by 5 bases, with 8 bases left in between. The CDR3 coding sequence is TGTGCCAGCAGTTCAACAGATTATGGCTACACCTTC. It specifies CASSSTDYGYTF.

The chain joins TRBV11-2 to TRBJ1-1, with unresolved D. The germline gives CDR1 SGHAT, CDR2 FQNNGV. Deletions cut 5 bases from V and 4 bases from J, with 14 bases between. CDR3 length: 14 amino acids. The CDR3 is CASSPSHKGTEAFF. The DNA for the CDR3 is TGTGCCAGCAGCCCCTCACATAAAGGCACTGAAGCTTTCTTT.

The chain recombines TRBV5-1 with TRBJ1-1; D is uncertain. The ends were cut back, 0 bases at V and 8 bases at J, with 14 bases in the middle. The CDR3 consists of 14 residues. CDR1 and CDR2 from the germline V gene are SGHRS and YFSETQ. CDR3 residues: CASSLVGGDSEAFF. CDR3 sequence (DNA): TGCGCCAGCAGCTTGGTCGGCGGGGATTCAGAAGCTTTCTTT. Using reference TRBV5-1 and TRBJ1-1 for the parts outside the CDR3, the full variable domain is KAGVTQTPRYLIKTRGQQVTLSCSPISGHRSVSWYQQTPGQGLQFLFEYFSETQRNKGNFPGRFSGRQFSNSRSEMNVSTLELGDSALYLCASSLVGGDSEAFFGQGTRLTVV.

The V call is TRBV28, the J call TRBJ1-1; 9 nucleotides line up with TRBD1. In germline, CDR1 is MDHEN, CDR2 SYDVKM. After removal of 4 bases from V and 4 bases from J, the junction contained 7 bases not matched to a gene. The CDR3 has 15 residues. The CDR3 protein is CASSSWDRATTEAFF. In DNA, the CDR3 is TGTGCCAGCAGTTCCTGGGACAGGGCGACCACTGAAGCTTTCTTT.

The chain couples TRBV6-2 or TRBV6-3 to TRBJ1-1; TRBD1 aligns across 7 bases. V shed 2 bases and J 3 bases; nucleotides not matched to a gene: 9. Germline V gene sequence: CDR1 MNHEY, CDR2 SVGEGT. The CDR3 is 16 residues long. CDR3 DNA: TGTGCCAGCAGTTACGGAAGGGACAGCCAAGACACTGAAGCTTTCTTT. Residues: CASSYGRDSQDTEAFF.

The chain is built from TRBV7-3 and TRBJ1-6; D unclear. This CDR3 comprises 14 residues. V was trimmed by 4 bases and J by 7 bases, leaving 11 bases between them. Germline V gene data show CDR1 as SGHTA and CDR2 as FQGTGA. For the CDR3, the DNA is TGTGCCAGCAGCTCGGGCGTAGGAAATTCACCCCTCCACTTT. Its translation is CASSSGVGNSPLHF.

This clone was seen at least ten times. The rearrangement links TRBV6-6 to TRBJ2-7; D is uncertain. V gave up 6 bases and J gave up 3 bases, with 12 bases separating them. Germline CDR1 and CDR2: MNHNY and SVGAGI (reference sequence). The CDR3 contains 13 residues. The CDR3 loop is CASSYKTLYEQYF. The CDR3, as DNA: TGTGCCAGCAGCTATAAGACACTCTACGAGCAGTACTTC.

This sequence joins TRBV6-5 and TRBJ1-2, with a possible D match to TRBD1 (5 bases). V lost 6 bases and J 1 base, leaving 9 bases between the germline ends. From germline, CDR1 is MNHEY and CDR2 SVGAGI. CDR3 length: 13 residues. This chain's CDR3 is CASSPDINYGYTF. The CDR3, as DNA: TGTGCCAGCAGCCCGGACATTAACTATGGCTACACCTTC.

The rearrangement joins TRBV2 to TRBJ2-7; D is possibly TRBD1 or TRBD2 (5 bases each). The CDR3 runs 12 residues. Trimming removed 8 bases from V and 3 bases from J, with 11 bases in between. The germline V gene encodes CDR1 SNHLY and CDR2 FYNNEI. This CDR3 reads CASSRDDYEQYF. The CDR3 DNA sequence: TGTGCCAGCTCCCGGGACGACTACGAGCAGTACTTC.

This clone was observed once. The chain links TRBV7-9 to TRBJ1-1; tentatively, D is TRBD1 (6 bases). V lost 4 bases, J lost 12 bases, and 27 bases lay in between. The CDR3 sequence is 16 residues long. Per the germline V gene, CDR1 is SEHNR and CDR2 is FQNEAQ (reference sequence). The CDR3 loop is CASSSSDVTGTLGTFF. Written as DNA, the CDR3 is TGTGCCAGCAGCTCTAGTGATGTTACAGGGACCTTAGGAACTTTCTTT.

The V and J genes are TRBV28 and TRBJ2-2; maybe TRBD1 (6 bases). This CDR3 spans 14 amino acids. V was shortened by 1 base and J by 3 bases, with 6 bases between the two germline ends. CDR1 is MDHEN and CDR2 is SYDVKM in the germline V gene. Here the CDR3 DNA reads TGTGCCAGCAGTTTATACAGGGACACCGGGGAGCTGTTTTTT. Its protein product is CASSLYRDTGELFF.

This rearrangement joins TRBV3-1 (or the pseudogene TRBV3-2) to TRBJ1-4; TRBD1 might be the D (5 bases). The V and J ends lost 3 bases and 5 bases respectively, with 10 bases between them. Germline V gene lookup returns CDR1 LGHDT and CDR2 YNNKEL (reference sequence). The CDR3 consists of 14 residues. The CDR3 protein is CASSQGRENEKLFF. As DNA, the CDR3 is TGTGCCAGCAGCCAGGGCAGGGAAAATGAAAAACTGTTTTTT.

This rearrangement joins TRBV6-5 to TRBJ1-4, with 7 nucleotides matching TRBD1. The germline gives CDR1 MNHEY, CDR2 SVGAGI. This CDR3 contains 15 residues. V was pared by 6 bases and J by 4 bases, with 8 bases of the junction left unmatched. The CDR3 DNA reads as TGTGCCAGCAGAATATTGGACAGGCTTAATGAAAAACTGTTTTTT. Its translation is CASRILDRLNEKLFF.

This clone was seen just once. The CDR3 bases are TGTGCCAGCACCGTACAGGGCGCGGGTAATTCACCCCTCCACTTT. It codes for CASTVQGAGNSPLHF. V is TRBV25-1 and J is TRBJ1-6, with D possibly matching TRBD1 (6 bases). Trimming removed 7 bases from V and 6 bases from J, with 16 bases in between. CDR3 length: 15 residues. The germline gives CDR1 MGHDK, CDR2 SYGVNS.

The rearrangement uses TRBV30 and TRBJ1-2; maybe TRBD1 (5 bases). Germline loops: CDR1 GTSNPN, CDR2 SVGIG (reference sequence). V lost 3 bases and J 8 bases, leaving 16 bases between the germline ends. The CDR3 length is 13 residues. The CDR3 spells CAWSPEGTAGYTF. CDR3 DNA sequence: TGTGCCTGGAGCCCGGAGGGGACGGCGGGCTACACCTTC. Drawing the rest from reference TRBV30 and TRBJ1-2, the complete variable domain is SQTIHQWPATLVQPVGSPLSLECTVEGTSNPNLYWYRQAAGRGLQLLFYSVGIGQISSEVPQNLSASRPQDRQFILSSKKLLLSDSGFYLCAWSPEGTAGYTFGSGTRLTVV.

The chain combines TRBV6-5 with TRBJ1-5, with D perhaps matching TRBD1 (5 bases). V dropped 8 bases and J dropped 0 bases, with 14 bases sitting between them. The CDR3 is made up of 15 amino acids. CDR1 and CDR2 (germline): MNHEY, SVGAGI. CDR3 in DNA: TGTGCCAGCCTTGGGGCAGCCCGTAGCAATCAGCCCCAGCATTTT. Translating it yields CASLGAARSNQPQHF.

This sequence joins TRBV4-3 and TRBJ1-5; D remains unclear. The CDR3 runs to 15 residues. V was pared by 0 bases and J by 2 bases, with 8 bases between. Germline V gene lookup returns CDR1 LGHNA and CDR2 YSLEER. DNA of the CDR3: TGCGCCAGCAGCCAAGACAGGTTCGGCAATCAGCCCCAGCATTTT. Amino acid sequence: CASSQDRFGNQPQHF.

The chain recombines TRBV28 with TRBJ2-6, with D possibly matching TRBD1 (5 bases). Germline values: CDR1 MDHEN, CDR2 SYDVKM. The CDR3 is 20 residues long. With 3 bases removed from V and 2 bases from J, the gap between germline ends came to 23 bases. The CDR3 spells CASSFSGLLRLKAGANVLTF. The CDR3 DNA reads as TGTGCCAGCAGTTTTTCAGGGCTTTTAAGATTAAAAGCTGGGGCCAACGTCCTGACTTTC.

J is TRBJ2-5 and V is TRBV9, with D possibly TRBD2 on 7 matching bases. This CDR3 comprises 13 residues. V shed 6 bases and J shed 2 bases, with 11 bases lying between them. CDR1 and CDR2 from the germline V gene are SGDLS and YYNGEE. The CDR3: CASNRGGQETQYF. CDR3 DNA: TGTGCCAGCAATAGGGGGGGGCAAGAGACCCAGTACTTC.

This chain links TRBV6-1 with TRBJ1-4; D may be TRBD1 (6 bases). The germline gives CDR1 MNHNS, CDR2 SASEGT. This CDR3 region has 14 residues. Trimming took off 2 bases at V and 8 bases at J, with 12 bases between the two ends. For the CDR3, the DNA is TGTGCCAGCAGTGAAAACACAGGGAGGGAAAAACTGTTTTTT. It codes for CASSENTGREKLFF.

This clone was seen a few times. The chain couples TRBV6-5 to TRBJ1-1; 9 bases are shared with TRBD1. From germline, CDR1 is MNHEY and CDR2 SVGAGI. J gave up 5 bases and V 6 bases, and 10 bases lay outside the gene matches. The CDR3 length is 15 residues. The DNA of the CDR3 is TGTGCCAGCAGCCGCGACAGGGGGGAGGGTACTGAAGCTTTCTTT. This sequence encodes CASSRDRGEGTEAFF.